The 18 T cell receptor beta chains given below trace back to one sample, sequenced in a study of blood T cells in healthy people across ages. A sample-barcoded 5' primer and a J-beta primer mix were used in a second PCR of about 7 to 12 cycles. TCRdb independently ran MiXCR on the 5' RACE reads; one entry per CDR3 protein. The sample shows about 1.4 million distinct CDR3 sequences, almost 60% of them seen only once. Sequencing was carried out using blood. These receptors all come from a man between 18 and 29 years old in good health.

This clonotype was recorded at least ten times. The chain employs TRBV20-1 and TRBJ2-1, with 7 bases lining up with TRBD1. The CDR3 has 14 residues. Per germline, CDR1 DFQATT and CDR2 SNEGSKA (reference sequence). V gave up 1 base and J gave up 4 bases; unmatched junction bases: 4. The CDR3 sequence is CSARVDRAYNEQFF. CDR3 sequence (DNA): TGCAGTGCTAGAGTTGACAGGGCTTACAATGAGCAGTTCTTC.

The V and J genes are TRBV29-1 and TRBJ1-4; no definite D call. This CDR3 region has 13 residues. Looked up from germline, CDR1 is SQVTM and CDR2 is ANQGSEA. The ends were cut back, 6 bases at V and 5 bases at J, with 13 bases in the middle. The CDR3 sequence: CSVELTTNEKLFF. Written as DNA, the CDR3 is TGCAGCGTCGAACTGACCACCAATGAAAAACTGTTTTTT.

This clonotype was recorded a few times. The chain has TRBV5-1 and TRBJ1-2, with D unresolved. Germline assignment: CDR1 SGHRS and CDR2 YFSETQ. Between the trimmed V and J ends, which lost 5 bases and 0 bases, there was a span of 11 bases. This CDR3 contains 14 residues. CDR3 DNA: TGCGCCAGCAGGGTCCCCGGATCTAACTATGGCTACACCTTC. As protein: CASRVPGSNYGYTF.

This clonotype was counted between two and nine times. The rearrangement uses TRBV29-1 and TRBJ2-7; D may be TRBD1 (5 bases). From germline, CDR1 is SQVTM and CDR2 ANQGSEA. The CDR3 covers 13 residues. Between the trimmed V and J ends, which lost 4 bases and 7 bases, there was a span of 17 bases. This CDR3 is CSVAETAYNEQYF. The CDR3 nucleotides are TGCAGCGTTGCTGAGACAGCCTACAATGAGCAGTACTTC.

The gene calls are TRBV6-6 and TRBJ2-3; no definite D call. The CDR3 is made up of 13 amino acids. Trimming pared 2 bases from V and 5 bases from J, leaving 8 bases between. Germline CDR1 reads MNHNY; CDR2 reads SVGAGI (reference sequence). CDR3: CASSYGPQDTQYF. The CDR3 region has the DNA TGTGCCAGCAGTTACGGTCCTCAAGATACGCAGTATTTT.

This chain links TRBV10-3 with TRBJ2-3; D may match TRBD1 or TRBD2 (5 bases each). The germline V gene has CDR1 ENHRY and CDR2 SYGVKD. CDR3 length equals 15 residues. With 11 bases removed from V and 2 bases from J, the gap between germline ends came to 20 bases. CDR3 in amino acids: CAARGAGSSTDTQYF. The CDR3 DNA follows: TGTGCCGCTCGAGGGGCAGGGTCGTCCACAGATACGCAGTATTTT.

The chain carries TRBV24-1 and TRBJ2-1; D uncertain. This CDR3 has 11 residues. Looked up from germline, CDR1 is KGHDR and CDR2 is SFDVKD. The germline V and J ends were trimmed by 5 bases and 7 bases, with 5 bases remaining between them. In nucleotides, the CDR3 is TGTGCCACCAGTGCCGTTAATGAGCAGTTCTTC. Protein sequence: CATSAVNEQFF.

CDR3: CSKRWGDEQYF. CDR3 bases: TGCAGCAAAAGGTGGGGGGACGAGCAGTACTTC. The V and J genes are TRBV29-1 and TRBJ2-4; D might be TRBD2 (6 bases). The last part of the DNA fits TRBJ2-7 better; the J call may be wrong. This CDR3 is 11 amino acids long. Germline V CDR1 and CDR2: SQVTM, ANQGSEA.

As DNA, the CDR3 is TGTGCCAGCAGCTTATTAACGCAGAGAAACTATGGCTACACCTTC. It yields the protein CASSLLTQRNYGYTF. This chain connects TRBV7-8 to TRBJ1-2; D not certain. The V and J ends lost 2 bases and 2 bases respectively, with 12 bases between them. The CDR3 runs 15 residues. Germline CDR1 SGHVS, CDR2 FQNEAQ.

This clonotype turned up a few times. The chain employs TRBV4-1 and TRBJ2-4, with unresolved D. V shed 4 bases and J shed 3 bases, with 19 bases lying between them. The V gene's germline CDR1 is MGHRA and CDR2 YSYEKL. The CDR3 extends over 17 amino acids. The CDR3 is CASSLRPAGRDKNIQYF. DNA of the CDR3: TGCGCCAGCAGCCTCAGGCCGGCAGGAAGGGACAAAAACATTCAGTACTTC.

The CDR3 region has the DNA TGCAGCGTTCGTTCGGGACTAGCGGGATCCACAGATACGCAGTATTTT. Its translation: CSVRSGLAGSTDTQYF. The V gene is TRBV29-1, the J gene TRBJ2-3, with 13 bases lining up with TRBD2. The ends lost 5 bases at V and 2 bases at J; junction bases unmatched: 7. Germline assignment: CDR1 SQVTM and CDR2 ANQGSEA. The CDR3 contains 16 residues.

The chain carries TRBV6-2 or TRBV6-3 and TRBJ1-4; D not certain. With 1 base removed from V and 0 bases from J, the gap between germline ends came to 6 bases. CDR1 is MNHEY and CDR2 is SVGEGT in the germline V gene. The CDR3 totals 15 residues. This chain's CDR3 is CASSYWDATNEKLFF. The CDR3 coding sequence is TGTGCCAGCAGTTACTGGGATGCAACTAATGAAAAACTGTTTTTT.

The J gene is TRBJ2-3, the V gene TRBV5-1; D might be TRBD1 or TRBD2, each matching 5 bases. Trimming shortened V by 4 bases and J by 4 bases, and 10 bases separated the two germline ends. Per germline, CDR1 SGHRS and CDR2 YFSETQ. This CDR3 contains 13 residues. CDR3 nucleotides: TGCGCCAGCAGCGGGAGACAGCCAGATACGCAGTATTTT. Protein sequence: CASSGRQPDTQYF.

The chain combines TRBV7-9 with TRBJ2-3; D not resolved. Per the germline V gene, CDR1 is SEHNR and CDR2 is FQNEAQ (reference sequence). The V and J ends lost 5 bases and 6 bases respectively, with 9 bases between them. The length of the CDR3 is 12 residues. The CDR3 region has the DNA TGTGCCAGCAGCAGGGCCATGGATACGCAGTATTTT. Residues: CASSRAMDTQYF.

The V gene is TRBV29-1, the J gene TRBJ1-1; tentative D call: TRBD1 (6 bases). The germline V gene has CDR1 SQVTM and CDR2 ANQGSEA. V gave up 7 bases and J gave up 1 base, with 16 bases separating them. There are 14 residues in the CDR3. The CDR3 loop reads CSARTAESNTEAFF. Written as DNA, the CDR3 is TGCAGCGCCCGGACAGCAGAATCGAACACTGAAGCTTTCTTT.

This chain uses TRBV27 with TRBJ2-7, with TRBD1 matching over 7 bases. V was pared by 1 base and J by 3 bases, with 6 bases of the junction left unmatched. The germline V gene encodes CDR1 MNHEY and CDR2 SMNVEV (reference sequence). The CDR3 runs to 15 residues. CDR3 amino acids: CASSLYGTDRYEQYF. For the CDR3, the DNA is TGTGCCAGCAGTTTATACGGGACAGACCGCTACGAGCAGTACTTC.

This sequence joins TRBV4-2 and TRBJ2-2; the D is unclear. Germline CDR1 LGHNA, CDR2 YNFKEQ. This CDR3 spans 14 amino acids. V was pared by 0 bases and J by 6 bases, with 8 bases between. For the CDR3, the DNA is TGTGCCAGCAGCCAAGATAGGAGATCCGGGGAGCTGTTTTTT. Translated, it gives CASSQDRRSGELFF.

This clonotype was seen only once. The chain carries TRBV9 and TRBJ2-5; no firm D call. The CDR3 totals 14 residues. The ends were cut back, 3 bases at V and 1 base at J, with 10 bases in the middle. Per germline, CDR1 SGDLS and CDR2 YYNGEE. The CDR3 region has the DNA TGTGCCAGCAGCGGTCGGTACTCCCAAGAGACCCAGTACTTC. Translated, it gives CASSGRYSQETQYF.